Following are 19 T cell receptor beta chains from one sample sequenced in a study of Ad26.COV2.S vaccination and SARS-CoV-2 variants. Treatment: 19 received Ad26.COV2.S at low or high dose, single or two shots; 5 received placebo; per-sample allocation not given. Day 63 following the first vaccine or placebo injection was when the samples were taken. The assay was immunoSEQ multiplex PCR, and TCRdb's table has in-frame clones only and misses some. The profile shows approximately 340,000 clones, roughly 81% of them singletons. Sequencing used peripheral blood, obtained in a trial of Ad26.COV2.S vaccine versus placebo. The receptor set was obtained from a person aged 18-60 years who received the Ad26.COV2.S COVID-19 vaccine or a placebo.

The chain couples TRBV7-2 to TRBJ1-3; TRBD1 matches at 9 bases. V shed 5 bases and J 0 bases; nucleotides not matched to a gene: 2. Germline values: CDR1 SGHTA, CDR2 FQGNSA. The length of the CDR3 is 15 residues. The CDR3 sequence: CASSLTGGSGNTIYF. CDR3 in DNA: TGTGCCAGCAGCCTGACAGGGGGCTCTGGAAACACCATATATTTT.

The CDR3 protein is CASSLESVVGYTF. DNA of the CDR3: TGCGCCAGCAGCTTGGAGTCGGTGGTGGGCTACACCTTC. The chain is built from TRBV5-1 and TRBJ1-2; D is ambiguous. CDR1 SGHRS and CDR2 YFSETQ come from the germline V gene. The CDR3 consists of 13 residues. Trimming stripped 0 bases from V and 8 bases from J, with 11 bases between.

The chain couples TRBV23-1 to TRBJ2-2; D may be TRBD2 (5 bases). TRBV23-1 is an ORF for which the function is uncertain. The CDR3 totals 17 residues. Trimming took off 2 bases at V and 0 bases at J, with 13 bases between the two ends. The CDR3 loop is CASSQIVGEPNTGELFF. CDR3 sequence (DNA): TGCGCCAGCAGTCAAATCGTCGGGGAGCCGAACACCGGGGAGCTGTTTTTT.

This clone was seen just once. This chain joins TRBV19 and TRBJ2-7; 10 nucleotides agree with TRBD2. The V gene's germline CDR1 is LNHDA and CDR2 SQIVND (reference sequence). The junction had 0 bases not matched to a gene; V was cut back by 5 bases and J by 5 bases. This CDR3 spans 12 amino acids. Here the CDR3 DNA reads TGTGCCAGTAGTGGGACTAGCGACGAGCAGTACTTC. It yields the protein CASSGTSDEQYF.

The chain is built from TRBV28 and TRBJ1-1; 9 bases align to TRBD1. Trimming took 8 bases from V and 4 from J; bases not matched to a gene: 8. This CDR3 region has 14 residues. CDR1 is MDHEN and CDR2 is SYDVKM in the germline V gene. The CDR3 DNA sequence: TGTGCCAGCGTGGGACAGGGTTTAAGCACTGAAGCTTTCTTT. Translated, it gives CASVGQGLSTEAFF.

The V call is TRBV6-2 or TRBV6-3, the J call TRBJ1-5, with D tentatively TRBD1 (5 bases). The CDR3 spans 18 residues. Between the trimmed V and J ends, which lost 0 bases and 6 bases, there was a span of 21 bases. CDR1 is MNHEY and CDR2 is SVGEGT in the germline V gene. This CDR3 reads CASSYSIPGAADSQPQHF. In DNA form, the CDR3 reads TGTGCCAGCAGTTACTCGATTCCTGGGGCTGCGGATAGTCAGCCCCAGCATTTT.

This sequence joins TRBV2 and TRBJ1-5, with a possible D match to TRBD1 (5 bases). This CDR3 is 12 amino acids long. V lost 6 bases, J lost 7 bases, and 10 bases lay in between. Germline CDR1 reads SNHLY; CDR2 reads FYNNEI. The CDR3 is CASRQGGQPQHF. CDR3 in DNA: TGTGCCAGCAGGCAGGGCGGGCAGCCCCAGCATTTT.

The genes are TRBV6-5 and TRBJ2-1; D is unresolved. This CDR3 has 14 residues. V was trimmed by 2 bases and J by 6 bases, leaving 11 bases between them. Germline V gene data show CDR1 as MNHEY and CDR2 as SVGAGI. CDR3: CASSYDLGSNEQFF. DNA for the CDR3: TGTGCCAGCAGTTACGATCTGGGCAGCAATGAGCAGTTCTTC.

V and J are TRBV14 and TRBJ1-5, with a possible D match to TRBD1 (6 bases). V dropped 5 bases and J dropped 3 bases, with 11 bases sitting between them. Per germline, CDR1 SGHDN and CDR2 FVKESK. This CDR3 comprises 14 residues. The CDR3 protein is CASSSGQNNQPQHF. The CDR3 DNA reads TGTGCCAGCAGCTCTGGACAGAACAATCAGCCCCAGCATTTT.

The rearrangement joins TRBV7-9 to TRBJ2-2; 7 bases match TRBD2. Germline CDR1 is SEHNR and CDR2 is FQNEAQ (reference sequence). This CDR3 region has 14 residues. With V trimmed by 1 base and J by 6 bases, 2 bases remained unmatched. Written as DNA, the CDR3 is TGTGCCAGCAGCTTAGGACTAGCCCCCGGGGAGCTGTTTTTT. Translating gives CASSLGLAPGELFF.

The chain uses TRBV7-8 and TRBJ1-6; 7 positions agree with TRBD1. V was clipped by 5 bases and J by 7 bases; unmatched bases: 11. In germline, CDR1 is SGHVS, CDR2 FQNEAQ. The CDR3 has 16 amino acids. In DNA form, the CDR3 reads TGTGCCAGCAGCCGGGCCCGCAGGGGGATCAATTCACCCCTCCACTTT. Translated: CASSRARRGINSPLHF.

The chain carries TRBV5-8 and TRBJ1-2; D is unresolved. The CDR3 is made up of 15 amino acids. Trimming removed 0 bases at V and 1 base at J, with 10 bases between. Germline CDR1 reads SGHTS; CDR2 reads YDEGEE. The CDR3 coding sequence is TGTGCCAGCAGCTTGGCGGCTGGGATTAACTATGGCTACACCTTC. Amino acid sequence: CASSLAAGINYGYTF. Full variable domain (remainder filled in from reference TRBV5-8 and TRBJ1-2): EAGVTQSPTHLIKTRGQQATLRCSPISGHTSVYWYQQALGLGLQFLLWYDEGEERNRGNFPPRFSGRQFPNYSSELNVNALELEDSALYLCASSLAAGINYGYTFGSGTRLTVV.

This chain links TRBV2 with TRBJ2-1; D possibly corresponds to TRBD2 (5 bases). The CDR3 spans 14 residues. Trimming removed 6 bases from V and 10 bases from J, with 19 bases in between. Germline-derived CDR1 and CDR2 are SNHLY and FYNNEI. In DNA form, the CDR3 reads TGTGCCAGCAGGAAACGATCGGGAATCCAGGAGCAGTTCTTC. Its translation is CASRKRSGIQEQFF.

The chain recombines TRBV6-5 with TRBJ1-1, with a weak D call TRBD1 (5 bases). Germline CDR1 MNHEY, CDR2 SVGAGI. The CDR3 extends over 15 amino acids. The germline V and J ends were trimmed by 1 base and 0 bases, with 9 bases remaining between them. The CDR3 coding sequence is TGTGCCAGCAGTTACTGGGGCAGCGTGAACACTGAAGCTTTCTTT. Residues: CASSYWGSVNTEAFF.

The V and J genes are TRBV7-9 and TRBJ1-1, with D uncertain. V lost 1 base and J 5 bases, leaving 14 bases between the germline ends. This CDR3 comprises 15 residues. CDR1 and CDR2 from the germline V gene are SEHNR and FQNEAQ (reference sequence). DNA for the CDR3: TGTGCCAGCAGCTTAGTAGGCGGGAGCGGAACTGAAGCTTTCTTT. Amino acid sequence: CASSLVGGSGTEAFF. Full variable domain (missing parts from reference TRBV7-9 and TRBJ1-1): DTGVSQNPRHKITKRGQNVTFRCDPISEHNRLYWYRQTLGQGPEFLTYFQNEAQLEKSRLLSDRFSAERPKGSFSTLEIQRTEQGDSAMYLCASSLVGGSGTEAFFGQGTRLTVV.

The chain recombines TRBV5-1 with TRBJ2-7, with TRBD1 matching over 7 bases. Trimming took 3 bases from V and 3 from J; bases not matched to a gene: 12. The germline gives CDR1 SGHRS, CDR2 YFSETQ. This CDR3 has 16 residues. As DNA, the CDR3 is TGCGCCAGCAGCTCTGACGACAGGGCACACCTCTACGAGCAGTACTTC. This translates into CASSSDDRAHLYEQYF.

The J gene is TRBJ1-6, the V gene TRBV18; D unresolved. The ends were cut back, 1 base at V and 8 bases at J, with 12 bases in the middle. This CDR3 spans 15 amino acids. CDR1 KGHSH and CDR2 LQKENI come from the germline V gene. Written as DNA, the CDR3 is TGTGCCAGCTCACCACTTCTAGGACGGGATTCACCCCTCCACTTT. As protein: CASSPLLGRDSPLHF.

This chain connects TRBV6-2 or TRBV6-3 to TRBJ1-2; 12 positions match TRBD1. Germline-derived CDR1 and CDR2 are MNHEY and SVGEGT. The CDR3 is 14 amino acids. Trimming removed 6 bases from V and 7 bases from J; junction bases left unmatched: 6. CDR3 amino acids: CASSSGTGGAGYTF. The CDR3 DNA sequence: TGTGCCAGCAGCTCCGGGACAGGGGGCGCTGGCTACACCTTC.

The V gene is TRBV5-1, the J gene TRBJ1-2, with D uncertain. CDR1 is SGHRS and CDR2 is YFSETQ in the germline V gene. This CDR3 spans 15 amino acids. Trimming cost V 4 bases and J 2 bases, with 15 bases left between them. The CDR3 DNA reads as TGCGCCAGCAGCCAGGCCACCCAAGGAAACTATGGCTACACCTTC. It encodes CASSQATQGNYGYTF.